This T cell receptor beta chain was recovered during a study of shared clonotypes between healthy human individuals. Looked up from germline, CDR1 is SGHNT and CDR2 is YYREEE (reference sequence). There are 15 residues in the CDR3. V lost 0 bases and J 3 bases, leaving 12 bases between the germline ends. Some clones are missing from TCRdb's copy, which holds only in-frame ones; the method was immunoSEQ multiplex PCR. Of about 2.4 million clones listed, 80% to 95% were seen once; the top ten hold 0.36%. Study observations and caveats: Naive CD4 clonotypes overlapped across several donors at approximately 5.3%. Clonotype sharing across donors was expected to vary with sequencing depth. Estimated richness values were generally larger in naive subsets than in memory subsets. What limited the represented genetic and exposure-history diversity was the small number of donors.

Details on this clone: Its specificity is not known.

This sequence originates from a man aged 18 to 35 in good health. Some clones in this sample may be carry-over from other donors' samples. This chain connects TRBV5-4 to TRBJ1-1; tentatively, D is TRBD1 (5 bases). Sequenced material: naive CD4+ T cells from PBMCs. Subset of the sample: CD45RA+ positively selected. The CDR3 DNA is TGTGCCAGCAGCTTGGGGGGCAGGGTTGACACTGAAGCTTTCTTT. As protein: CASSLGGRVDTEAFF.